The 20 T cell receptor beta chains reported below all come from one sample, sequenced in a study of blood T cell repertoires in COVID-19. Clones were sequenced by immunoSEQ multiplex PCR, and TCRdb holds only the in-frame ones, with some missing. The sample lists under 300,000 clones; about 90% were seen once. The sequenced sample was peripheral blood. The receptors were sampled from a middle-aged woman with acute or convalescent COVID-19.

The gene calls are TRBV3-1 (or the pseudogene TRBV3-2) and TRBJ2-2; a possible D gene is TRBD1 (6 bases). V was trimmed by 4 bases and J by 4 bases, leaving 16 bases between them. This CDR3 is 16 amino acids long. CDR1 is LGHDT, CDR2 YNNKEL, per germline (reference sequence). CDR3 in DNA: TGTGCCAGCAGCCCCACTGGCAGGGGCTTCACCGGGGAGCTGTTTTTT. Its translation is CASSPTGRGFTGELFF.

The chain is built from TRBV11-2 and TRBJ2-2; 8 nucleotides line up with TRBD2. The V gene end was trimmed by 7 bases and the J gene end by 0 bases; junction bases not matched to a gene: 4. Germline assignment: CDR1 SGHAT and CDR2 FQNNGV. The CDR3 spans 15 residues. The DNA of the CDR3 is TGTGCCAGCAACCACGGGGGGGCGAACACCGGGGAGCTGTTTTTT. Translating it yields CASNHGGANTGELFF.

V usage is TRBV5-1 and J usage is TRBJ2-3, with D perhaps matching TRBD1 (6 bases). The V gene lost 4 bases and the J gene lost 7 bases, with 19 bases spanning the gap. Germline CDR1 SGHRS, CDR2 YFSETQ. The CDR3 extends over 15 amino acids. The CDR3 spells CASSDPGHPRYTQYF. Here the CDR3 DNA reads TGCGCCAGCAGCGACCCGGGACACCCGCGGTATACGCAGTATTTT. The whole variable domain, filled in from reference TRBV5-1 and TRBJ2-3, reads KAGVTQTPRYLIKTRGQQVTLSCSPISGHRSVSWYQQTPGQGLQFLFEYFSETQRNKGNFPGRFSGRQFSNSRSEMNVSTLELGDSALYLCASSDPGHPRYTQYFGPGTRLTVL.

The chain uses TRBV29-1 and TRBJ1-1; 7 positions agree with TRBD1. CDR1 SQVTM and CDR2 ANQGSEA come from the germline V gene. This CDR3 is built from 13 residues. Unmatched junction bases numbered 5, after V lost 7 bases and J lost 0 bases. The CDR3 nucleotides read TGCAGCGCTAAAGGGGGCTTGAACACTGAAGCTTTCTTT. Translating gives CSAKGGLNTEAFF.

The chain links TRBV4-2 to TRBJ1-3, with 7 bases fitting TRBD1. The V gene's germline CDR1 is LGHNA and CDR2 YNFKEQ. The length of the CDR3 is 18 residues. Losses at the gene ends were 4 bases for V and 3 bases for J; bases not matched to a gene: 15. Here the CDR3 DNA reads TGTGCCAGCAGCCGTCTCCTGCTCGGGACAGCAAATGGAAACACCATATATTTT. Its protein is CASSRLLLGTANGNTIYF.

The chain has TRBV7-5 and TRBJ1-6. TRBV7-5 is a recognized pseudogene. The CDR3 is 17 residues long. Here the CDR3 reads CARSLHSEALRRSPLHF. Here the CDR3 DNA reads TGTGCCAGAAGCCTCCACTCGGAGGCCCTAAGAAGATCCCCCCTCCACTTT.

The chain carries TRBV29-1 and TRBJ1-4; D not resolved. Germline loops: CDR1 SQVTM, CDR2 ANQGSEA. The CDR3 is 11 amino acids. V gave up 6 bases and J gave up 12 bases, with 14 bases separating them. The CDR3 DNA follows: TGCAGCGTGGCACTAACGAACGAACTGTTTTTT. Protein product: CSVALTNELFF.

The DNA for the CDR3 is TGTGCCAGCAGCGTAGGGGACAGGGCGATTCAGCCCCAGCATTTT. The encoded protein is CASSVGDRAIQPQHF. The gene calls are TRBV9 and TRBJ1-5; 9 positions agree with TRBD1. V shed 0 bases, J shed 6 bases, and the junction held 4 bases outside the gene matches. The CDR3 runs to 15 residues. Germline V gene sequence: CDR1 SGDLS, CDR2 YYNGEE.

This clone was counted once. The chain carries TRBV5-1 and TRBJ2-2; 7 bases fit TRBD2. V lost 4 bases, J lost 5 bases, and 8 bases stayed unmatched. CDR3 length equals 15 residues. The germline CDR1 and CDR2 sequences are SGHRS and YFSETQ. The CDR3 DNA reads TGCGCCAGCAGCCCTGGGGCGGGGGTGACCGGGGAGCTGTTTTTT. Translated, it gives CASSPGAGVTGELFF.

On this clone: Other DNA sequences in the sample encode the same CDR3. The chain recombines TRBV7-9 with TRBJ2-3, with D uncertain. V lost 2 bases to trimming and J lost 4 bases, with 4 bases between them. CDR3 length: 12 residues. Germline CDR1 reads SEHNR; CDR2 reads FQNEAQ (reference sequence). CDR3 residues: CASSLLADTQYF. The CDR3 nucleotides read TGTGCCAGCAGCTTACTCGCAGATACGCAGTATTTT.

The chain links TRBV6-5 to TRBJ2-7; 9 bases map to TRBD1. CDR1 MNHEY and CDR2 SVGAGI come from the germline V gene. This CDR3 spans 16 amino acids. V lost 2 bases, J lost 3 bases, and 8 bases stayed unmatched. CDR3 DNA: TGTGCCAGCAGTTACCTCCCACCGGGACAGGGCTACGAGCAGTACGTC. As protein: CASSYLPPGQGYEQYV.

J is TRBJ1-1 and V is TRBV28; D may be TRBD1 (5 bases). Looked up from germline, CDR1 is MDHEN and CDR2 is SYDVKM. The CDR3 runs 15 residues. V was pared by 3 bases and J by 7 bases, with 18 bases between. This chain's CDR3 is CASSFRGGRLDEAFF. The CDR3 DNA reads TGTGCCAGCAGTTTTCGGGGGGGGAGGCTGGATGAAGCTTTCTTT.

The chain employs TRBV10-2 and TRBJ2-5; 9 bases are a match to TRBD1. Looked up from germline, CDR1 is WSHSY and CDR2 is SAAADI. The trim removed 3 bases at V and 1 base at J, leaving 3 bases unmatched. The CDR3 totals 15 residues. In DNA form, the CDR3 reads TGCGCCAGCAGTGATTGGGACAGGGTCCAAGAGACCCAGTACTTC. Translation gives CASSDWDRVQETQYF.

This clone was detected only once. This rearrangement joins TRBV19 to TRBJ2-5; 7 bases align to TRBD2. Unmatched junction bases numbered 9, after V lost 3 bases and J lost 2 bases. The germline V gene encodes CDR1 LNHDA and CDR2 SQIVND (reference sequence). The CDR3 has 16 amino acids. The CDR3 DNA follows: TGTGCCAGTAGTATGGGGGGGAGGAATGCACAAGAGACCCAGTACTTC. Amino acid sequence: CASSMGGRNAQETQYF.

The V and J genes are TRBV5-1 and TRBJ1-5, with D possibly being TRBD1 (6 bases). Germline V lookup: CDR1 SGHRS, CDR2 YFSETQ. V lost 2 bases, J lost 5 bases, and 14 bases lay in between. CDR3 size: 15 residues. CDR3 DNA: TGCGCCAGCAGCTTTCGGGGGGGGCGGGATCAGCCCCAGCATTTT. This gives the protein CASSFRGGRDQPQHF.

The chain is built from TRBV11-2 and TRBJ2-3; D is perhaps TRBD1 (6 bases). V lost 5 bases and J lost 2, with 17 bases in between. The length of the CDR3 is 16 residues. From germline, CDR1 is SGHAT and CDR2 FQNNGV. CDR3 amino acids: CASSPGAGPYTDTQYF. The DNA of the CDR3 is TGTGCCAGCAGCCCAGGGGCAGGGCCTTACACAGATACGCAGTATTTT.

This clone was recorded once. V is TRBV19 and J is TRBJ2-1, with 13 bases fitting TRBD2. CDR3 length equals 16 residues. Germline-derived CDR1 and CDR2 are LNHDA and SQIVND (reference sequence). The V and J ends lost 5 bases and 5 bases, in that order; junction bases with no gene match: 6. CDR3 in amino acids: CASSSPGTSGDNEQFF. CDR3 nucleotides: TGTGCCAGTAGTTCCCCCGGGACTAGCGGGGACAATGAGCAGTTCTTC.

The chain joins TRBV19 to TRBJ1-5; 8 positions agree with TRBD1. With 9 bases clipped from V and 1 base from J, the junction kept 14 bases outside the gene matches. Germline lookup yields CDR1 LNHDA and CDR2 SQIVND (reference sequence). CDR3 length equals 17 residues. The CDR3, as DNA: TGTGCCAGCCAGGAGGGCAGGGGGCTAGGGAGCAATCAGCCCCAGCATTTT. Its protein product is CASQEGRGLGSNQPQHF.

V and J are TRBV6-6 and TRBJ1-5; no clear D gene. CDR1 is MNHNY and CDR2 is SVGAGI in the germline V gene (reference sequence). Trimming left V 6 bases short and J 7 bases short, with 16 bases between. This CDR3 region has 14 residues. The CDR3 region has the DNA TGTGCCAGCAGGAGAGGAGGGATGGGGCAGCCCCAGCATTTT. This gives the protein CASRRGGMGQPQHF.

The J gene is TRBJ1-1, the V gene TRBV7-8; D ambiguous. V shed 4 bases and J shed 0 bases, with 9 bases lying between them. This CDR3 has 14 amino acids. CDR1 is SGHVS, CDR2 FQNEAQ, per germline. Here the CDR3 reads CASSYSYLNTEAFF. Written as DNA, the CDR3 is TGTGCCAGCAGCTACAGTTACTTGAACACTGAAGCTTTCTTT.